This T cell receptor (beta chain) emerged from a study of breast tumors, draining lymph nodes, adjacent tissues. Study results and caveats: The data were judged consistent with most tumor T cells coming from lymph node and expanding in tumor. Tumor TCR diversity was below lymph nodes but above nontumor tissue.

This CDR3 contains 16 residues. Per germline, CDR1 MGHRA and CDR2 YSYEKL. The trim removed 3 bases at V and 0 bases at J, leaving 5 bases unmatched. This clonotype came up many times. Antigen unknown. TCRdb processed the multiplex PCR reads anew with MiXCR; each CDR3 protein has one entry. This table has under 75,000 distinct CDR3 sequences, roughly 50% appearing once. The sample taken for sequencing was breast tumor tissue. This TCR derives from a female donor with breast cancer. Some clones in this sample may be carry-over from other donors' samples. The V gene is TRBV4-1, the J gene TRBJ1-3, with 7 bases fitting TRBD1. CDR3 protein: CASSQGGQRSGNTIYF. The CDR3 bases are TGCGCCAGCAGCCAGGGGGGACAGCGCTCTGGAAACACCATATATTTT.